This TCR beta chain was identified during a study of response to subunit inactivated influenza vaccine. Study conclusions and caveats: Each seasonal flu vaccination may recruit only limited new T cells, authors suggested.

One entry per CDR3 protein results from TCRdb running MiXCR on the RT-PCR reads. The data hold 800,000 to 1,000,000 distinct CDR3 sequences, with around 20% observed a single time. Worth noting for this clonotype: Its specificity is unknown.

The length of the CDR3 is 12 residues. The germline gives CDR1 SQVTM, CDR2 ANQGSEA. V lost 6 bases, J lost 2 bases, and 10 bases lay in between. The receptor comes from a man aged 50-60 years who received an inactivated influenza vaccine. The V call is TRBV29-1, the J call TRBJ1-2; the D gene is possibly TRBD1 (5 bases). This material consisted of PBMCs from blood, taken more than 4 days after vaccination. CDR3 DNA sequence: TGCAGCGTGGGGGGGGGAAACTATGGCTACACCTTC. Encoded protein: CSVGGGNYGYTF.